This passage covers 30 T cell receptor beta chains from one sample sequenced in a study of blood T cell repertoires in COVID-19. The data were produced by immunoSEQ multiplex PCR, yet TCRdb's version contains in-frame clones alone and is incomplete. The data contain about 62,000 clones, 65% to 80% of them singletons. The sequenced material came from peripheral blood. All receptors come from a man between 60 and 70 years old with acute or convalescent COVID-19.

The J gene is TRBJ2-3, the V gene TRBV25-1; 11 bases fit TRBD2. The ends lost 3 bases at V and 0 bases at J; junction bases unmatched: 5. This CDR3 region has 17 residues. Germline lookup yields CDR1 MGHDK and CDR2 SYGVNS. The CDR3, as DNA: TGTGCCAGCAGTGATTGGGGACTAGCGGCTAGCACAGATACGCAGTATTTT. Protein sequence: CASSDWGLAASTDTQYF.

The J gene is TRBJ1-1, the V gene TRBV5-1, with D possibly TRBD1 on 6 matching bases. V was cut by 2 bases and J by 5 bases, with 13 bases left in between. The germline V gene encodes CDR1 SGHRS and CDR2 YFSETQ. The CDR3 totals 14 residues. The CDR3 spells CASSFSGVGTEAFF. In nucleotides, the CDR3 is TGCGCCAGCAGCTTCTCAGGGGTAGGTACTGAAGCTTTCTTT.

The CDR3 bases are TGTGCCAGCAGTTTCTGGGAGGTCGGAGGGGTAAATGAGCAGTTCTTC. This sequence encodes CASSFWEVGGVNEQFF. The chain links TRBV28 to TRBJ2-1; maybe TRBD2 (6 bases). The CDR3 runs 16 residues. Trimming pared 3 bases from V and 7 bases from J, leaving 19 bases between. CDR1 MDHEN and CDR2 SYDVKM come from the germline V gene. Full variable domain (rest looked up from reference TRBV28 and TRBJ2-1): DVKVTQSSRYLVKRTGEKVFLECVQDMDHENMFWYRQDPGLGLRLIYFSYDVKMKEKGDIPEGYSVSREKKERFSLILESASTNQTSMYLCASSFWEVGGVNEQFFGPGTRLTVL.

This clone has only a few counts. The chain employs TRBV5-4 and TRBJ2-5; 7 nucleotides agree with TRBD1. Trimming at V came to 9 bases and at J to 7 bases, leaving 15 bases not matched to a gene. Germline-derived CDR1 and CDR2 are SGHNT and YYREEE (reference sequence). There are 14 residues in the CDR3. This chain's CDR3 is CANTPHAEGATQYF. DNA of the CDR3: TGTGCCAACACCCCGCACGCTGAGGGGGCGACCCAGTACTTC.

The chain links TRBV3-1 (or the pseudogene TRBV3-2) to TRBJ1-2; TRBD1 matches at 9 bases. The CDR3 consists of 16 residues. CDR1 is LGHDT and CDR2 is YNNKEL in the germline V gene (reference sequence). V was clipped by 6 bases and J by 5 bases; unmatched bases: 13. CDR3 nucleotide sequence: TGTGCCAGCAGTTTACGCGGGACAGGGCCCAAATATGGCTACACCTTC. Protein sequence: CASSLRGTGPKYGYTF.

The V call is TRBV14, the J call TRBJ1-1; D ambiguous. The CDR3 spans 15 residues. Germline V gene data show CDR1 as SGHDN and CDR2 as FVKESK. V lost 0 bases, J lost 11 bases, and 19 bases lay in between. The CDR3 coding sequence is TGTGCCAGCAGCCAAGATCACCGGGAATATATCGGGGCTTTCTTT. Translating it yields CASSQDHREYIGAFF.

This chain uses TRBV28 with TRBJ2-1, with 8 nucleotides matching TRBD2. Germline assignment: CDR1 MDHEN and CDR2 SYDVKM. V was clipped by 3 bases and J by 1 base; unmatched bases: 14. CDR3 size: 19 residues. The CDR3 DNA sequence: TGTGCCAGCAGTTTCCCTAGCCCGGGGGGGGGTCCATCCTACAATGAGCAGTTCTTC. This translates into CASSFPSPGGGPSYNEQFF.

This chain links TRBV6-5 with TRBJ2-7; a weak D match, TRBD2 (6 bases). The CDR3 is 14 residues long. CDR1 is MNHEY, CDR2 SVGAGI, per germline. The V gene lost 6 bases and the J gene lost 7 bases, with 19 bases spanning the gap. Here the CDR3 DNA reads TGTGCCAGCAGAAACCGGGACCCGGGGAGGGAGCAGTACTTC. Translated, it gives CASRNRDPGREQYF.

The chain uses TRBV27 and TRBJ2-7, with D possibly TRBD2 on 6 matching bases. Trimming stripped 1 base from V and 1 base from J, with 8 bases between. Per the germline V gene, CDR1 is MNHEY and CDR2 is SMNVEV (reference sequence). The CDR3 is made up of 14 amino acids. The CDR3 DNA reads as TGTGCCAGCAGTTTATACGGGGGTTCCTACGAGCAGTACTTC. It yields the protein CASSLYGGSYEQYF.

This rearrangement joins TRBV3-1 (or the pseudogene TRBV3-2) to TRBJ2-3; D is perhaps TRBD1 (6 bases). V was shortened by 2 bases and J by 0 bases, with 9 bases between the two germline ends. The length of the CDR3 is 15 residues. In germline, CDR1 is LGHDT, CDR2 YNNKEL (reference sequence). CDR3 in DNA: TGTGCCAGCAGCCAACGGGACATCAGCACAGATACGCAGTATTTT. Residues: CASSQRDISTDTQYF.

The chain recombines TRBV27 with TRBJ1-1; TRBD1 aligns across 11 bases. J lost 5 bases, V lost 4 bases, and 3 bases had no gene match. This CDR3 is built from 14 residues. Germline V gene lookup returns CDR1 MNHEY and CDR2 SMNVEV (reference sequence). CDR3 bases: TGTGCCAGCAGTTGGGGGACAGGGGGGACTGAAGCTTTCTTT. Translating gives CASSWGTGGTEAFF.

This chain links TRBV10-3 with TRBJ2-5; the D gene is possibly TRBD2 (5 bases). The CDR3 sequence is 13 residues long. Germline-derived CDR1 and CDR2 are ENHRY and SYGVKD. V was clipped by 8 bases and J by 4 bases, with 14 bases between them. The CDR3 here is CAISSGARETQYF. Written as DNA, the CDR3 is TGTGCCATCTCGAGCGGTGCGAGAGAGACCCAGTACTTC.

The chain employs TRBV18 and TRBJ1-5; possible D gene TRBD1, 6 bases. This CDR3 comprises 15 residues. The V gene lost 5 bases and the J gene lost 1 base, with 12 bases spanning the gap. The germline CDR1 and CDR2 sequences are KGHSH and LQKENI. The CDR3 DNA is TGTGCCAGCTCAGCGGAGACAGGAAGCAATCAGCCCCAGCATTTT. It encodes CASSAETGSNQPQHF.

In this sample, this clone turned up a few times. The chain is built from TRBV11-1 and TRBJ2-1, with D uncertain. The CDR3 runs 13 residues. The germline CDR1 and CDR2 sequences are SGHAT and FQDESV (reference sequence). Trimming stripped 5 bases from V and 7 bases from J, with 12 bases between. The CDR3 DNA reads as TGTGCCAGCAGCCCTCCGAGTGTTAATGAGCAGTTCTTC. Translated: CASSPPSVNEQFF.

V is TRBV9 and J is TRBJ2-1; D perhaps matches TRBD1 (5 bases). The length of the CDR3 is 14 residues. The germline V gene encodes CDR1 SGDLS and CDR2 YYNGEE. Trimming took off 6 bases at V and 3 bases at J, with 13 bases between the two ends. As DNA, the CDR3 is TGTGCCAGCACCCCTTCAGGGAACTACAATGAGCAGTTCTTC. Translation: CASTPSGNYNEQFF.

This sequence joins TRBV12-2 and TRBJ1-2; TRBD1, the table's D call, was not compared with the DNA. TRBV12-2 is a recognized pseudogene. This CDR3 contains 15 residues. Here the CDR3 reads CASRPRQTGVNGYTF. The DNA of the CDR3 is TGTGCAAGTCGCCCGCGGCAGACAGGGGTAAATGGCTACACCTTC.

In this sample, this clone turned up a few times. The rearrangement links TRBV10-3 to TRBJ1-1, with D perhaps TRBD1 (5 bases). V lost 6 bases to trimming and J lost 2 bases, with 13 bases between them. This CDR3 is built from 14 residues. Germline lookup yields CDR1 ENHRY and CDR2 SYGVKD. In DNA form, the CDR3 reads TGTGCCATCAGCAGCGGGACGTATAACACTGAAGCTTTCTTT. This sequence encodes CAISSGTYNTEAFF.

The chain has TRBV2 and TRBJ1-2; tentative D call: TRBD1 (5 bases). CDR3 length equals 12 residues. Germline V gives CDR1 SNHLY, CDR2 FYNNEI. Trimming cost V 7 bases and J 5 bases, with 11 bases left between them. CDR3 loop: CASKIGGYGYTF. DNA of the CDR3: TGTGCCAGCAAGATCGGGGGATATGGCTACACCTTC.

The chain's CDR3 is CASSRTGQGNHEQYF. In DNA form, the CDR3 reads TGTGCCAGCTCACGGACGGGACAGGGTAACCACGAGCAGTACTTC. V gene TRBV18 combines with J gene TRBJ2-7; 9 bases agree with TRBD1. V lost 4 bases to trimming and J lost 5 bases; unmatched junction nucleotides: 9. There are 15 residues in the CDR3. Germline CDR1 and CDR2: KGHSH and LQKENI.

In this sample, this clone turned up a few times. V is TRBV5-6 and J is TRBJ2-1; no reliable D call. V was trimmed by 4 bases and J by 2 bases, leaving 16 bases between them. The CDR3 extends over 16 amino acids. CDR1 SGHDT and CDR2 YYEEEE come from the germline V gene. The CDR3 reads CASSDPSRSPYNEQFF. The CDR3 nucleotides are TGTGCCAGCAGCGACCCAAGCCGGAGTCCCTACAATGAGCAGTTCTTC.

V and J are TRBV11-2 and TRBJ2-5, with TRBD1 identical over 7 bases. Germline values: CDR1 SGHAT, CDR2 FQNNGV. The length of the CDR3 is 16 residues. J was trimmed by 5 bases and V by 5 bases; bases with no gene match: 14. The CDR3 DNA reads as TGTGCCAGCAGCAGCAGACAGGGCCCCCTGGGGGAGACCCAGTACTTC. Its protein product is CASSSRQGPLGETQYF.

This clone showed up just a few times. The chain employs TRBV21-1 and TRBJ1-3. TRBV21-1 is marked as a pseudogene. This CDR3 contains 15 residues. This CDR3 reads CASSKAPCSGNTIYF. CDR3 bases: TGTGCCAGCAGCAAAGCCCCTTGCTCTGGAAACACCATATATTTT.

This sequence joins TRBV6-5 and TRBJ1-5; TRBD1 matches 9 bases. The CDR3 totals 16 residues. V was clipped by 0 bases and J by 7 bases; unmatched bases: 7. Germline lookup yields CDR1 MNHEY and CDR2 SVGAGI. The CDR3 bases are TGTGCCAGCAGTTACTCCAGGGGACAGGGACTCCAGCCCCAGCATTTT. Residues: CASSYSRGQGLQPQHF.

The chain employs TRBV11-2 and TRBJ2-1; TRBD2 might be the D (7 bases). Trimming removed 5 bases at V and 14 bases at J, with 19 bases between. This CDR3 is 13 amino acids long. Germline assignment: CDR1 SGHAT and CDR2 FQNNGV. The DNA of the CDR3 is TGTGCCAGCAGCCCTGGGGGGGGGAGACAGGAGTTCTTC. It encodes CASSPGGGRQEFF.

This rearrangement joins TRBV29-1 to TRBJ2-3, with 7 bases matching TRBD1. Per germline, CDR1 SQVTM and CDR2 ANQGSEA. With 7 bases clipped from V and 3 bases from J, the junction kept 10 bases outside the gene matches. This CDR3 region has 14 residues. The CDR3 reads CSARKGAGTDTQYF. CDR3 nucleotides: TGCAGCGCCCGGAAGGGGGCTGGGACAGATACGCAGTATTTT.

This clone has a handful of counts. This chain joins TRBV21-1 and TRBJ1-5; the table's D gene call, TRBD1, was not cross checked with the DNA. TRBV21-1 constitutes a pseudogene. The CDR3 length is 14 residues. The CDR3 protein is CASSSLQGIQPQHF. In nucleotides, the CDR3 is TGTGCCAGCAGCTCTCTACAGGGGATTCAGCCCCAGCATTTT.

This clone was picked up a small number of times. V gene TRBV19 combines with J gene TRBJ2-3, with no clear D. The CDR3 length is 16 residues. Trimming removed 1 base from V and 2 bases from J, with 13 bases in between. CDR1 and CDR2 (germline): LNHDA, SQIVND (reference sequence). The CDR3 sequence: CASSIGVRLATDTQYF. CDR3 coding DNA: TGTGCCAGTAGTATAGGGGTCAGGTTGGCCACAGATACGCAGTATTTT.

The CDR3 region is CAISEFRLETDTQYF. DNA for the CDR3: TGTGCCATCAGTGAGTTTCGACTAGAAACAGATACGCAGTATTTT. The V call is TRBV10-3, the J call TRBJ2-3; tentative D call: TRBD2 (6 bases). Looked up from germline, CDR1 is ENHRY and CDR2 is SYGVKD. The V end was cut by 1 base, the J end by 3 bases, with 11 bases between. This CDR3 spans 15 amino acids.

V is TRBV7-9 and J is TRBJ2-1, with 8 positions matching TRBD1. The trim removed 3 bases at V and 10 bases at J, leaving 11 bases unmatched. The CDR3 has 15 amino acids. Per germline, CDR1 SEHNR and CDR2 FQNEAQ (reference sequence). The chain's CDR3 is CASSLDRVVSGEQFF. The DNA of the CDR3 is TGTGCCAGCAGCTTGGACAGGGTGGTATCTGGGGAGCAGTTCTTC.

The CDR3 loop reads CASSLGGFTDTQYF. CDR3 DNA sequence: TGCGCCAGCAGCTTGGGCGGTTTCACAGATACGCAGTATTTT. The chain is built from TRBV5-1 and TRBJ2-3, with D uncertain. This CDR3 has 14 amino acids. The V end was cut by 0 bases, the J end by 2 bases, with 7 bases between. In germline, CDR1 is SGHRS, CDR2 YFSETQ.